A selection of T cell receptor beta chains follows, all from one sample in a study of neurological immune-mediated disorders. MiXCR, run by TCRdb on the 5' RACE reads, gives a single entry per CDR3 protein. The sample holds fewer than 35,000 distinct CDR3 sequences, 4% to 5.5% seen once. The sequenced sample was PBMCs. Receptors were obtained from a man aged 18 to 35 in good health. CDR3s include the opening cysteine and the closing phenylalanine or tryptophan. The D gene is left open where the match is weak. Rows give clone size only sometimes, using once, few, many, or a class for an expanded clone.

clone_size	v_call	j_call	d_call	cdr3_aa	cdr3_nt
many	TRBV20-1	TRBJ2-3	-	CSASRAGITDTQYF	TGCAGTGCTAGTCGAGCGGGCATTACAGATACGCAGTATTTT
many	TRBV30	TRBJ2-7	-	CAWSAGSHEQYF	TGTGCCTGGAGTGCAGGGTCTCACGAGCAGTACTTC
many	TRBV7-2	TRBJ2-7	-	CASGGWSSGEQYF	TGTGCCAGCGGAGGATGGAGCTCGGGCGAGCAGTACTTC
many	TRBV2	TRBJ2-7	-	CASREARKYEQYF	TGTGCCAGCAGAGAAGCGAGAAAGTACGAGCAGTACTTC
many	TRBV7-9	TRBJ2-7	-	CASSLAARPYEQYF	TGTGCCAGCAGCTTAGCAGCTAGACCCTACGAGCAGTACTTC
-	TRBV5-1	TRBJ2-7	-	CASLFSGGEQYF	TGCGCCAGCTTGTTTAGCGGTGGCGAGCAGTACTTC
many	TRBV7-2	TRBJ2-2	-	CASSLSLANTGELFF	TGTGCCAGCAGCTTGAGTTTAGCGAACACCGGGGAGCTGTTTTTT
many	TRBV2	TRBJ1-4	TRBD1	CASATRDSYEKLFF	TGTGCCAGCGCAACCCGGGACAGCTATGAAAAACTGTTTTTT
many	TRBV7-9	TRBJ1-5	-	CASRAGGSNQPQHF	TGTGCCAGCAGGGCCGGGGGGAGCAATCAGCCCCAGCATTTT
many	TRBV10-3	TRBJ1-6	TRBD1	CAISESGQKSSYNSPLHF	TGTGCCATCAGTGAGTCGGGACAGAAAAGCTCCTATAATTCACCCCTCCACTTT
once	TRBV6-5	TRBJ1-5	TRBD1	CASRQGDQPQHF	TGTGCCAGCAGACAGGGGGATCAGCCCCAGCATTTT
-	TRBV18	TRBJ2-3	-	CASSSPGIYTDTQYF	TGTGCCAGCTCGTCACCCGGGATCTACACAGATACGCAGTATTTT
-	TRBV18	TRBJ2-7	-	CASSPNRDSHEQYF	TGTGCCAGCTCACCGAACAGGGATAGCCACGAGCAGTACTTC
many	TRBV5-1	TRBJ1-1	-	CASSFGDRPEAFF	TGCGCCAGCAGCTTCGGGGATAGGCCTGAAGCTTTCTTT
many	TRBV14	TRBJ2-5	-	CASSQDWQTQYF	TGTGCCAGCAGCCAAGATTGGCAGACCCAGTACTTC
many	TRBV6-2/TRBV6-3	TRBJ1-5	TRBD1	CASSFGTANQPQHF	TGTGCCAGCAGCTTCGGGACAGCTAATCAGCCCCAGCATTTT
many	TRBV7-6	TRBJ2-5	TRBD2	CASSSPLTSGGETQYF	TGTGCCAGCAGCTCGCCGTTGACTAGCGGAGGGGAGACCCAGTACTTC
-	TRBV12-3/TRBV12-4	TRBJ1-2	TRBD1	CASSNTGVYGYTF	TGTGCCAGCAGCAACACAGGGGTCTATGGCTACACCTTC
many	TRBV30	TRBJ2-7	TRBD1	CAWSTGQGDEQYF	TGTGCCTGGAGTACAGGACAGGGCGACGAGCAGTACTTC
many	TRBV19	TRBJ1-5	-	CASTKQPKDRNQPQHF	TGTGCCAGTACTAAGCAACCCAAGGATCGCAATCAGCCCCAGCATTTT
many	TRBV7-2	TRBJ2-7	-	CASGGIPYEQYF	TGTGCCAGCGGGGGTATTCCCTACGAGCAGTACTTC
many	TRBV20-1	TRBJ1-2	-	CSAFMPGANYGYTF	TGCAGTGCCTTCATGCCTGGAGCTAACTATGGCTACACCTTC
many	TRBV20-1	TRBJ1-1	-	CTAGGIAANTEAFF	TGCACCGCGGGGGGTATCGCCGCGAACACTGAAGCTTTCTTT
-	TRBV4-1	TRBJ1-2	-	CASSQTTPQLTNYGYTF	TGCGCCAGCAGCCAAACTACTCCCCAACTTACTAACTATGGCTACACCTTC
few	TRBV5-1	TRBJ1-6	-	CASRVEGSYSPLHF	TGCGCCAGCAGGGTTGAGGGTTCTTATTCACCCCTCCACTTT
many	TRBV5-1	TRBJ2-7	-	CASSFGGDYEQYF	TGCGCCAGCAGCTTCGGCGGAGACTACGAGCAGTACTTC
many	TRBV7-2	TRBJ2-3	TRBD2	CASSRDYLSTDTQYF	TGTGCCAGCAGCCGGGACTACCTTAGCACAGATACGCAGTATTTT
many	TRBV30	TRBJ1-5	TRBD1	CAWAGQANQPQHF	TGTGCCTGGGCCGGACAGGCTAATCAGCCCCAGCATTTT
many	TRBV5-6	TRBJ1-6	-	CASSFRAGDSPLHF	TGTGCCAGCAGCTTCAGGGCAGGGGATTCACCCCTCCACTTT
many	TRBV5-1	TRBJ1-1	-	CASSMIPDLMNTEAFF	TGCGCCAGCAGCATGATCCCCGACCTTATGAACACTGAAGCTTTCTTT
many	TRBV6-5	TRBJ1-6	-	CASSERLYNSPLHF	TGTGCCAGCAGTGAGAGGCTTTATAATTCACCCCTCCACTTT
many	TRBV7-6	TRBJ2-3	TRBD2	CASSLAATSGADTQYF	TGTGCCAGCAGCTTAGCCGCGACTAGCGGGGCAGATACGCAGTATTTT
many	TRBV7-3	TRBJ1-6	-	CASSLSGPERSPLHF	TGTGCCAGCAGCCTATCGGGCCCCGAGAGGTCACCCCTCCACTTT
many	TRBV7-2	TRBJ2-7	-	CASSYGTVRNEQYF	TGTGCCAGCAGCTATGGGACGGTTCGGAACGAGCAGTACTTC
many	TRBV20-1	TRBJ1-1	-	CSARDRTGNTEAFF	TGCAGTGCTAGAGACCGGACGGGGAACACTGAAGCTTTCTTT
many	TRBV10-3	TRBJ1-1	TRBD1	CAIRLGTGGPVRSNTEAFF	TGTGCCATCAGGCTCGGGACAGGCGGCCCCGTAAGATCGAACACTGAAGCTTTCTTT
many	TRBV10-3	TRBJ1-5	TRBD1	CAISESVGQGIGQPQHF	TGTGCCATCAGTGAGTCGGTGGGACAGGGGATCGGCCAGCCCCAGCATTTT
many	TRBV10-3	TRBJ1-4	TRBD1	CATQGQENEKLFF	TGTGCCACCCAGGGACAGGAAAATGAAAAACTGTTTTTT
many	TRBV5-1	TRBJ2-3	-	CASSPGAGGRGMDTQYF	TGCGCCAGCAGCCCAGGGGCAGGAGGTAGGGGAATGGATACGCAGTATTTT
many	TRBV20-1	TRBJ2-1	-	CSARGGGQGRSYNEQFF	TGCAGTGCTAGAGGGGGAGGTCAGGGTAGGTCCTACAATGAGCAGTTCTTC